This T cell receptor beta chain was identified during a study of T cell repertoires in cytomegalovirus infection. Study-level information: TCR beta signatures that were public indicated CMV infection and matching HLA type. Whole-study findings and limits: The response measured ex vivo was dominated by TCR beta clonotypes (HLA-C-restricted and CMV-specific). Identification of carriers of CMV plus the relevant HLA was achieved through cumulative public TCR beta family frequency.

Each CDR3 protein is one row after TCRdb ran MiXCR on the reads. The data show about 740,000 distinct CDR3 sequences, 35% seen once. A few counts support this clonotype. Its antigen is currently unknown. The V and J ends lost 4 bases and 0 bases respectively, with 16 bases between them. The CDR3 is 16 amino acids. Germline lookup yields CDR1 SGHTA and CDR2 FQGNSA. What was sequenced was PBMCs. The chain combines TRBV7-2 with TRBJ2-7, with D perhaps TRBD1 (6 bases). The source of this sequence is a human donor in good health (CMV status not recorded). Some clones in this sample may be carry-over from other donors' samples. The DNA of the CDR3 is TGTGCCAGCAGCTCTAGCTCCGGGACACCCTCCTACGAGCAGTACTTC. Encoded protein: CASSSSSGTPSYEQYF.